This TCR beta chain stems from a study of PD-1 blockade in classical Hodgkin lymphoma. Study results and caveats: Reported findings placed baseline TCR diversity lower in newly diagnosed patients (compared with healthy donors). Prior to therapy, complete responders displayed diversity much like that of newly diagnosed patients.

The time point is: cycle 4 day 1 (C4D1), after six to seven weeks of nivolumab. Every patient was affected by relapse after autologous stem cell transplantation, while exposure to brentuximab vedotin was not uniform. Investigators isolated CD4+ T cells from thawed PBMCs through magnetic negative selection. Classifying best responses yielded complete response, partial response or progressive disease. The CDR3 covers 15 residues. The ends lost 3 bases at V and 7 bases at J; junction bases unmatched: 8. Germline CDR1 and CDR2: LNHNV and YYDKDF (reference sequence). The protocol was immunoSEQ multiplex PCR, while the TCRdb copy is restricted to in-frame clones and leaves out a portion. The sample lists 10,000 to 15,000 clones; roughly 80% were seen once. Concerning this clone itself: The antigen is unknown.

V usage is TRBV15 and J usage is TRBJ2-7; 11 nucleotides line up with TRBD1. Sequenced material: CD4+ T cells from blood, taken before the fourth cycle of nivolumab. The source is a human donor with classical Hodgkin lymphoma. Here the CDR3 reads CATSRDRGRGEEQYF. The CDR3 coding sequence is TGTGCCACCAGCAGGGACAGGGGGCGCGGGGAAGAGCAGTACTTC.